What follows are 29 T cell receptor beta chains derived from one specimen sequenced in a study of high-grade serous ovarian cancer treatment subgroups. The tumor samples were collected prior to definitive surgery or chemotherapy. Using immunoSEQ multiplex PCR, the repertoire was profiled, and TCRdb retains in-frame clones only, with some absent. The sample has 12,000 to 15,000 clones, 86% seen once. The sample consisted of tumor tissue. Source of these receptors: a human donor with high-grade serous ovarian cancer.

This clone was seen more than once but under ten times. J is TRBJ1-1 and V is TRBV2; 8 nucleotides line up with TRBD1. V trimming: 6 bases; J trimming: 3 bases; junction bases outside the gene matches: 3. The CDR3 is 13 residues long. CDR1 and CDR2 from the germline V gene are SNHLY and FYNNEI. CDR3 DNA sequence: TGTGCCAGCAGGGACAGGGCATACACTGAAGCTTTCTTT. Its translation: CASRDRAYTEAFF. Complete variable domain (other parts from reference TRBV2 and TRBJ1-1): EPEVTQTPSHQVTQMGQEVILRCVPISNHLYFYWYRQILGQKVEFLVSFYNNEISEKSEIFDDQFSVERPDGSNFTLKIRSTKLEDSAMYFCASRDRAYTEAFFGQGTRLTVV.

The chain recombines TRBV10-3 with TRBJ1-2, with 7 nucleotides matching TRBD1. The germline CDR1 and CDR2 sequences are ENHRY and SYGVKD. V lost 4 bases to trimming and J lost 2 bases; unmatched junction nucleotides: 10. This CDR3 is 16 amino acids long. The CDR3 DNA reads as TGTGCCATCAGTGCGCCGGGACAGCCATCAAACTATGGCTACACCTTC. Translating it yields CAISAPGQPSNYGYTF.

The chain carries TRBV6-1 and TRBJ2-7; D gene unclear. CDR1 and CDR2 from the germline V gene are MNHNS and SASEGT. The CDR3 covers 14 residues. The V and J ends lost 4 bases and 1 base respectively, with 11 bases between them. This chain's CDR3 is CASSGWSRSYEQYF. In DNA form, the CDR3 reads TGTGCCAGCAGTGGTTGGTCCAGGTCCTACGAGCAGTACTTC.

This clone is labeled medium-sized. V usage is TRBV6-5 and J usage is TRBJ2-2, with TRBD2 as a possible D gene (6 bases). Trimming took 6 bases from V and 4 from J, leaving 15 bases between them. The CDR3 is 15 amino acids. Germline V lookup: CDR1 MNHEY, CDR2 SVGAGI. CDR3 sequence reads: CASSSWARGTGELFF. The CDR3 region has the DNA TGTGCCAGCAGCTCATGGGCGCGGGGCACCGGGGAGCTGTTTTTT.

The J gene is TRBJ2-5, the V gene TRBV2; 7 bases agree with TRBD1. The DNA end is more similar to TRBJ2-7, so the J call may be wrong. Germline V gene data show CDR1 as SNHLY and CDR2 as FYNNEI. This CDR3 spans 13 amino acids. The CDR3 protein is CASSFGTDYEQYF. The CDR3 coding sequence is TGTGCCAGCAGTTTCGGGACAGACTACGAGCAGTACTTC.

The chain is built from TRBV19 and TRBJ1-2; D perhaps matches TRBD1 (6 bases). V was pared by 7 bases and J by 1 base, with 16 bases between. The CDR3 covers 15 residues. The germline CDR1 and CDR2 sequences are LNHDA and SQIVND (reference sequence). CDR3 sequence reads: CASKEDGGFNYGYTF. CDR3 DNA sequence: TGTGCCAGTAAAGAAGATGGGGGCTTTAACTATGGCTACACCTTC.

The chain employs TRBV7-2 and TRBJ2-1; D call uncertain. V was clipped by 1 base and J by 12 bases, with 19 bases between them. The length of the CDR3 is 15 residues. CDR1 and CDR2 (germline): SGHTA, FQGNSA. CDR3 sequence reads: CASSLGNPFQSGQFF. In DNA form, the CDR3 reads TGTGCCAGCAGCTTAGGCAATCCGTTTCAGTCGGGGCAGTTCTTC.

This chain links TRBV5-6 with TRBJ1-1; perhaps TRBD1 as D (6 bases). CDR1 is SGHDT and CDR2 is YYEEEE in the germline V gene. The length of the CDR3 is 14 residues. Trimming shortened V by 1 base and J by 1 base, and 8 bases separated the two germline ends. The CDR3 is CASSLQGWNTEAFF. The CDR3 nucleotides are TGTGCCAGCAGCTTGCAGGGGTGGAACACTGAAGCTTTCTTT.

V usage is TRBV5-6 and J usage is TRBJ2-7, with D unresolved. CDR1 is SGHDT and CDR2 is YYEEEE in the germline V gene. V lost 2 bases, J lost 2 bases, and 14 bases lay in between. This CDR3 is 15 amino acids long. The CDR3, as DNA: TGTGCCAGCAGCTTCTCCCTTCGGTCCACCTACGAGCAGTACTTC. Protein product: CASSFSLRSTYEQYF. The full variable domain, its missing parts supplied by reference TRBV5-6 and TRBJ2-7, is DAGVTQSPTHLIKTRGQQVTLRCSPKSGHDTVSWYQQALGQGPQFIFQYYEEEERQRGNFPDRFSGHQFPNYSSELNVNALLLGDSALYLCASSFSLRSTYEQYFGPGTRLTVT.

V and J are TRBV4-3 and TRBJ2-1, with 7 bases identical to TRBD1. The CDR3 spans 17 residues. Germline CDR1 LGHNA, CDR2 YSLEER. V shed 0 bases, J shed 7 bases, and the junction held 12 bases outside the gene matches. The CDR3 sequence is CASSQDLTTGRGNEQFF. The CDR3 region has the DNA TGCGCCAGCAGCCAAGATCTGACGACAGGGAGAGGTAATGAGCAGTTCTTC.

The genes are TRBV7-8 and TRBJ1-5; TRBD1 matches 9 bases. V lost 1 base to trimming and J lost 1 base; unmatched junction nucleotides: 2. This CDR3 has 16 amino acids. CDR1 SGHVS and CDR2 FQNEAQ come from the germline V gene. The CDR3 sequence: CASSLGTGASNQPQHF. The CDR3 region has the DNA TGTGCCAGCAGCTTAGGGACAGGGGCCAGCAATCAGCCCCAGCATTTT.

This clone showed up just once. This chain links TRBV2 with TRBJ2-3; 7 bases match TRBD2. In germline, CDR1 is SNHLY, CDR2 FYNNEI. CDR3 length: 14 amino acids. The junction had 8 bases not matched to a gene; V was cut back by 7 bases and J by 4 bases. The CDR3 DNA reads TGTGCCAGCATCGAGGCTAGCGGTGCAGATACGCAGTATTTT. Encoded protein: CASIEASGADTQYF.

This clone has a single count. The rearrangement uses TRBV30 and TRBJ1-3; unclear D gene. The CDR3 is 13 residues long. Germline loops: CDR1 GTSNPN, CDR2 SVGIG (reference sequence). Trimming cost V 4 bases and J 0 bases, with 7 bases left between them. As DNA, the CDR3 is TGTGCCTGGATACGGTCCTCTGGAAACACCATATATTTT. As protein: CAWIRSSGNTIYF.

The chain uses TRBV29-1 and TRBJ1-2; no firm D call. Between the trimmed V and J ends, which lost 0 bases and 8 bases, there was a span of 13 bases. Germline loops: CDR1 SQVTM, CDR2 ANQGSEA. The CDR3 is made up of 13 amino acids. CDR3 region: CSVEDFQEGGYTF. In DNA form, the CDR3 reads TGCAGCGTTGAAGATTTTCAGGAAGGCGGCTACACCTTC.

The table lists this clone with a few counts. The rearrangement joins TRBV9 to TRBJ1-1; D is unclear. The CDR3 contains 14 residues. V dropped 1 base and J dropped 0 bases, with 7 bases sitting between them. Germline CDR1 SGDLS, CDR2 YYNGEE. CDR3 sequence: CASSVTYMNTEAFF. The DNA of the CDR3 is TGTGCCAGCAGCGTAACATATATGAACACTGAAGCTTTCTTT.

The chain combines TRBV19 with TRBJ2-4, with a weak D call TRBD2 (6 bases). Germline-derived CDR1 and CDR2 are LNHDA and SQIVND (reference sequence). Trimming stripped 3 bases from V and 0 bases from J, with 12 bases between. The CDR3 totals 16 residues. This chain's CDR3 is CASSMEGTRAKNIQYF. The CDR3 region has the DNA TGTGCCAGTAGTATGGAGGGTACCAGAGCCAAAAACATTCAGTACTTC.

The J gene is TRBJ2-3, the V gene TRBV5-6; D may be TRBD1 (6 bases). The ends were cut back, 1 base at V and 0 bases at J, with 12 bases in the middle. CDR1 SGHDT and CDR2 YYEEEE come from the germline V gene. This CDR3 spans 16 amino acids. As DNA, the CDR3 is TGTGCCAGCAGCTTGCAGACAGGATCTAGCACAGATACGCAGTATTTT. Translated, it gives CASSLQTGSSTDTQYF.

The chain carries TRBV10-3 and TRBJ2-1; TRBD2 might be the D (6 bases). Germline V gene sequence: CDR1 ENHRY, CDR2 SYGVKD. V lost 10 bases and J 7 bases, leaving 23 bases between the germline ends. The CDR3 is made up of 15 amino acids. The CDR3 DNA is TGTGCCACCTGGGACGTCGGGCGCGGGGAAAATGAGCAGTTCTTC. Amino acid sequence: CATWDVGRGENEQFF.

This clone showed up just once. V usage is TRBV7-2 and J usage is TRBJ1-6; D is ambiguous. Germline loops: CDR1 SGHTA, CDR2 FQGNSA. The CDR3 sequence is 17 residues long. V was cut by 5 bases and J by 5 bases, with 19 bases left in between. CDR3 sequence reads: CASSLSPQRWHNSPLHF. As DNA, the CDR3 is TGTGCCAGCAGCCTATCACCGCAACGGTGGCATAATTCACCCCTCCACTTT.

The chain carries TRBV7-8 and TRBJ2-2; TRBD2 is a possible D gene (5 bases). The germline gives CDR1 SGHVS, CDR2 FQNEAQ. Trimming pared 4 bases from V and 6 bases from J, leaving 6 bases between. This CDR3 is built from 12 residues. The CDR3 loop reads CASSWGAGELFF. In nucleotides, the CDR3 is TGTGCCAGCAGCTGGGGAGCCGGGGAGCTGTTTTTT.

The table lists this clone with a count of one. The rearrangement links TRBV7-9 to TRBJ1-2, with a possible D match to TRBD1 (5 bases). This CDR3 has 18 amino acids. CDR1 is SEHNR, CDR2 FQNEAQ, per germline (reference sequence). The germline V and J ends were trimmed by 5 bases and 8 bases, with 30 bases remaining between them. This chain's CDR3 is CASSHRIGGSGQVEGYTF. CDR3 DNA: TGTGCCAGCAGCCACAGAATCGGGGGATCGGGGCAAGTGGAGGGCTACACCTTC.

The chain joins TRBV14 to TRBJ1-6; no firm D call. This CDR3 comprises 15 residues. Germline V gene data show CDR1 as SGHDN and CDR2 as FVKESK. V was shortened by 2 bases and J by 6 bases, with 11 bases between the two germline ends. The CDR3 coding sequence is TGTGCCAGCAGCCAATACAGCCTGCCTAATTCACCCCTCCACTTT. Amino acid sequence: CASSQYSLPNSPLHF. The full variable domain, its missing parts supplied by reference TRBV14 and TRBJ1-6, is EAGVTQFPSHSVIEKGQTVTLRCDPISGHDNLYWYRRVMGKEIKFLLHFVKESKQDESGMPNNRFLAERTGGTYSTLKVQPAELEDSGVYFCASSQYSLPNSPLHFGNGTRLTVT.

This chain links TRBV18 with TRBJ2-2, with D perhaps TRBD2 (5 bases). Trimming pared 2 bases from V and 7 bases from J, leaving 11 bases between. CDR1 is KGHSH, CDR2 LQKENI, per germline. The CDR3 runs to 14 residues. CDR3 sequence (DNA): TGTGCCAGCTCACCAAATTTAAGCGGCGGGGAGCTGTTTTTT. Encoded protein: CASSPNLSGGELFF.

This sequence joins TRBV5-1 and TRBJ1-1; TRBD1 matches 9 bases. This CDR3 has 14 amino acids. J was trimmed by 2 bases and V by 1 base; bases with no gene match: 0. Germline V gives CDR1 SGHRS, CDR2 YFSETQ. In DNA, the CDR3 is TGCGCCAGCAGCTTGACAGGGGGCAACACTGAAGCTTTCTTT. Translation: CASSLTGGNTEAFF.

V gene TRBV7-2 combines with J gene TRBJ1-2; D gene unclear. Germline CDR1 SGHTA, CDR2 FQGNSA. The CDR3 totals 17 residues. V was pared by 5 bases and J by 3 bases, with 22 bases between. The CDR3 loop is CASSRPPGEDLDYGYTF. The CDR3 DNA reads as TGTGCCAGCAGCCGCCCCCCCGGGGAGGACCTAGACTATGGCTACACCTTC.

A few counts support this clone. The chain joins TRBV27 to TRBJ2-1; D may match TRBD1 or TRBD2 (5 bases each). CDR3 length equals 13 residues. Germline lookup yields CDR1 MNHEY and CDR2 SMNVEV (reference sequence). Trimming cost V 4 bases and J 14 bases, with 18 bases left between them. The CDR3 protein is CASSSLGTRMKFF. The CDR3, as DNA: TGTGCCAGCAGTTCCCTTGGGACGCGGATGAAGTTCTTC.

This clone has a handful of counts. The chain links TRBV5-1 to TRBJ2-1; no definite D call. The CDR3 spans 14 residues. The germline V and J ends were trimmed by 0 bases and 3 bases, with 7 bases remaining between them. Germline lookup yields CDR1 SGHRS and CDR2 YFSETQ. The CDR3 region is CASSLGLHYNEQFF. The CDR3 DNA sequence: TGCGCCAGCAGCTTGGGACTGCACTACAATGAGCAGTTCTTC.

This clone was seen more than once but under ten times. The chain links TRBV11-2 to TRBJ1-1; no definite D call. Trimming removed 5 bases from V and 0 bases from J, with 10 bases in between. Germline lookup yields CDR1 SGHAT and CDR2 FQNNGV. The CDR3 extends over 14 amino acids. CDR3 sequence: CASSPGRLNTEAFF. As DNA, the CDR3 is TGTGCCAGCAGCCCAGGACGGCTGAACACTGAAGCTTTCTTT.

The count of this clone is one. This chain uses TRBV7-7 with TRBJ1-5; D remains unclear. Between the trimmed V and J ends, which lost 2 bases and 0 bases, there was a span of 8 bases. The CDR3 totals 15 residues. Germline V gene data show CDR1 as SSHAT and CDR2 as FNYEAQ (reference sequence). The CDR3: CASSLLYNSNQPQHF. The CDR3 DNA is TGTGCCAGCAGCTTATTATATAATAGCAATCAGCCCCAGCATTTT.